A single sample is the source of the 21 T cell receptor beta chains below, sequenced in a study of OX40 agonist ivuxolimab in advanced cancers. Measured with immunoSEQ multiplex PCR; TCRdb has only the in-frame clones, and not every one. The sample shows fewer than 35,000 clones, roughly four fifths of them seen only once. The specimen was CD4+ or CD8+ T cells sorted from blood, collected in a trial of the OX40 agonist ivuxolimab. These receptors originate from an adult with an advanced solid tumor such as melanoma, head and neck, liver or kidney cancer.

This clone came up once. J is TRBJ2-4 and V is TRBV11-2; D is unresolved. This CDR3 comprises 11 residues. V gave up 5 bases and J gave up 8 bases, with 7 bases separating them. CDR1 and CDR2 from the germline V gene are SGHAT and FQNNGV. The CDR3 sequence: CASSHGYIQYF. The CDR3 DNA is TGTGCCAGCAGCCATGGGTACATTCAGTACTTC.

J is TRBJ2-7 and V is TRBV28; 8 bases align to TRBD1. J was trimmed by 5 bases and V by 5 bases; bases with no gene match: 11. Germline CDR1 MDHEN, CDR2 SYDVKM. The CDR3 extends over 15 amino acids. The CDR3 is CASSAHGQGGDEQYF. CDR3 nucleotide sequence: TGTGCCAGCAGTGCACATGGACAGGGTGGGGACGAGCAGTACTTC.

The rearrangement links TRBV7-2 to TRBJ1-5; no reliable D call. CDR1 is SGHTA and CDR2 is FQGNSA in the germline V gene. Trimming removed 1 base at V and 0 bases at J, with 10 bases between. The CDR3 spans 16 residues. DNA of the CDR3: TGTGCCAGCAGCTTAGTACCAGCAGGTAGCAATCAGCCCCAGCATTTT. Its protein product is CASSLVPAGSNQPQHF.

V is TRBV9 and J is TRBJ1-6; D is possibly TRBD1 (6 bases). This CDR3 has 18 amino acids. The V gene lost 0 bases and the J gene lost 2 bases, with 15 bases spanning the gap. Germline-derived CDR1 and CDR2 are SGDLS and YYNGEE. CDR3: CASSVGIGGRAYNSPLHF. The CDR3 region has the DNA TGTGCCAGCAGCGTAGGAATTGGGGGGCGAGCCTATAATTCACCCCTCCACTTT.

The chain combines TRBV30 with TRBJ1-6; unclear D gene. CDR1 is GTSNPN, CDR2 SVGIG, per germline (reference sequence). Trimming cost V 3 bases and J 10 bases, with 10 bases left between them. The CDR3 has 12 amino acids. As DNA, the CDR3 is TGTGCCTGGAGGGAGTCAGGATCACCCCTCCACTTT. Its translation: CAWRESGSPLHF.

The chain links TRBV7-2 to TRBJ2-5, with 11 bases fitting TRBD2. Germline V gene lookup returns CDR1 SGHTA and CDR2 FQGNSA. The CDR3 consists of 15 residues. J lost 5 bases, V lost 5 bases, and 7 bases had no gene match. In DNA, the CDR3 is TGTGCCAGCAGCCCGTCTAGCGGGAGGTATGAGACCCAGTACTTC. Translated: CASSPSSGRYETQYF.

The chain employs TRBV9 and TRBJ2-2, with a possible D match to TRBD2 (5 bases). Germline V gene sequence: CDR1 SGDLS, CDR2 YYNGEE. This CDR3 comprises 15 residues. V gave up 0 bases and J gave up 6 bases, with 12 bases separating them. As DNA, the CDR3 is TGTGCCAGCAGCGTAGCTAGTCTAGCTCCCGGGGAGCTGTTTTTT. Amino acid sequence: CASSVASLAPGELFF.

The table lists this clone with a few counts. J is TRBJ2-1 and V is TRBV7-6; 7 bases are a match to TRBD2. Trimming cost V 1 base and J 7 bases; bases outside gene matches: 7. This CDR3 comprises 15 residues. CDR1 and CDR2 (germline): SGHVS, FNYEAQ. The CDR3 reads CASSLGPSGGNEQFF. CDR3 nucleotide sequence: TGTGCCAGCAGCTTAGGACCTAGCGGCGGGAATGAGCAGTTCTTC.

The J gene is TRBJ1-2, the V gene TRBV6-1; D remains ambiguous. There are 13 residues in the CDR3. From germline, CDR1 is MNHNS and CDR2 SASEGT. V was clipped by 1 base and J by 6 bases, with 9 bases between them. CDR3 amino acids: CASSEGARDGYTF. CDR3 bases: TGTGCCAGCAGTGAAGGGGCGCGTGATGGCTACACCTTC.

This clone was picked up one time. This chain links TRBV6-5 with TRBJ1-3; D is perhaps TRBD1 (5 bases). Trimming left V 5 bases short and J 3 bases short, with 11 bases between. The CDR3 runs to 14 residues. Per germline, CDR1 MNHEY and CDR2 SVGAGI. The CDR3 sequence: CASSPGGVGNTIYF. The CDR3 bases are TGTGCCAGCAGTCCGGGGGGGGTTGGAAACACCATATATTTT.

The chain's CDR3 is CASSSSGKFNEQYF. CDR3 in DNA: TGTGCCAGCAGTTCTAGCGGGAAGTTTAACGAGCAGTACTTC. V gene TRBV5-4 combines with J gene TRBJ2-7; 9 bases map to TRBD2. The V segment lost 5 bases and the J segment 5 bases; nucleotides outside the gene matches: 8. The CDR3 has 14 amino acids. Germline CDR1 and CDR2: SGHNT and YYREEE (reference sequence).

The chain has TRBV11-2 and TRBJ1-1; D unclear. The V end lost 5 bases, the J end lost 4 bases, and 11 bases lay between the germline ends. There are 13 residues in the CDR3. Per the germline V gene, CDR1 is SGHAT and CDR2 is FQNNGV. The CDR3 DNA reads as TGTGCCAGCAGCCGTGAGAGGGCCACTGAAGCTTTCTTT. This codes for CASSRERATEAFF.

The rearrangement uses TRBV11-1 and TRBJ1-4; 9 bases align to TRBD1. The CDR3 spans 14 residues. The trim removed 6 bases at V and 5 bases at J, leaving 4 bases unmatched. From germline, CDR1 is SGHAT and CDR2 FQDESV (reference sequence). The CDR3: CASSLGQGNEKLFF. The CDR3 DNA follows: TGTGCCAGCAGTTTGGGACAGGGAAATGAAAAACTGTTTTTT.

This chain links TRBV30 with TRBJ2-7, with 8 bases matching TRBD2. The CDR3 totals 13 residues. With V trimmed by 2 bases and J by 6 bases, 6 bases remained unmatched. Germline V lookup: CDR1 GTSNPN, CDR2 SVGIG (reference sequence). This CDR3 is CAWSSGTRGEQYF. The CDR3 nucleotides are TGTGCCTGGAGTTCCGGGACTAGGGGCGAGCAGTACTTC. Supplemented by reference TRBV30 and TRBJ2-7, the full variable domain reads SQTIHQWPATLVQPVGSPLSLECTVEGTSNPNLYWYRQAAGRGLQLLFYSVGIGQISSEVPQNLSASRPQDRQFILSSKKLLLSDSGFYLCAWSSGTRGEQYFGPGTRLTVT.

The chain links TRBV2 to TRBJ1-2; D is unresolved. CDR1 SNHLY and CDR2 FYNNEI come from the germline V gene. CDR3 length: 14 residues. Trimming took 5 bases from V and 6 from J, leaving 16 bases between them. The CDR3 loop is CASSPGNLPNGYTF. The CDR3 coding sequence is TGTGCCAGCAGTCCGGGTAACCTACCTAATGGCTACACCTTC.

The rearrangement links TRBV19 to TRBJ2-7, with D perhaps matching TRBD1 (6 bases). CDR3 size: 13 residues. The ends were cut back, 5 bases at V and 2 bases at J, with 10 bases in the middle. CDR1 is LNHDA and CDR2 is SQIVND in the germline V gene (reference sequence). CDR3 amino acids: CASSEGHTYEQYF. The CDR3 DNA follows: TGTGCCAGTAGTGAGGGACACACCTACGAGCAGTACTTC.

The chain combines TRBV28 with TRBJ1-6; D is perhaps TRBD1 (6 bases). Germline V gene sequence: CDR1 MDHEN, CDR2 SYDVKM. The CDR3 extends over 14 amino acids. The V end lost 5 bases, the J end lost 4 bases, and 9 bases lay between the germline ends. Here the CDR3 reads CASSQQGYNSPLHF. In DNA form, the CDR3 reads TGTGCCAGCAGTCAACAGGGATATAATTCACCCCTCCACTTT.

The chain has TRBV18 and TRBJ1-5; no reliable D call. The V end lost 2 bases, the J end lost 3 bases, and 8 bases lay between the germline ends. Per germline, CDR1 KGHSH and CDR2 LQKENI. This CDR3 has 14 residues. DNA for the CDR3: TGTGCCAGCTCACCAGAGGCGGACAATCAGCCCCAGCATTTT. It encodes CASSPEADNQPQHF.

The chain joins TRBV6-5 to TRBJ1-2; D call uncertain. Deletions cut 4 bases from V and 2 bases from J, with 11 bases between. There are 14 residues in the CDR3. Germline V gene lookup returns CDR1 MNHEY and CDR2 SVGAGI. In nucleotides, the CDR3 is TGTGCCAGCAGTTCTTGGTTCGACAACTATGGCTACACCTTC. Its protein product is CASSSWFDNYGYTF.

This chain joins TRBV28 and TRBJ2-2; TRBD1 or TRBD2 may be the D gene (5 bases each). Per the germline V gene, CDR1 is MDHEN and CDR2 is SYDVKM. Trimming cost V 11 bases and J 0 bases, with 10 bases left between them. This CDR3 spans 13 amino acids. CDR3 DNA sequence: TGTGCCGGTGGGGGACCGAACACCGGGGAGCTGTTTTTT. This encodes CAGGGPNTGELFF.

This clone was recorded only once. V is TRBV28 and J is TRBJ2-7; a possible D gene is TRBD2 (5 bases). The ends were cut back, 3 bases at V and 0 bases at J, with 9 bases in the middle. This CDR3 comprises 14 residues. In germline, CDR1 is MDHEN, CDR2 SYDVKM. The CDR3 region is CASSLIRDSYEQYF. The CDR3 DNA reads TGTGCCAGCAGTTTGATCCGGGACTCCTACGAGCAGTACTTC.